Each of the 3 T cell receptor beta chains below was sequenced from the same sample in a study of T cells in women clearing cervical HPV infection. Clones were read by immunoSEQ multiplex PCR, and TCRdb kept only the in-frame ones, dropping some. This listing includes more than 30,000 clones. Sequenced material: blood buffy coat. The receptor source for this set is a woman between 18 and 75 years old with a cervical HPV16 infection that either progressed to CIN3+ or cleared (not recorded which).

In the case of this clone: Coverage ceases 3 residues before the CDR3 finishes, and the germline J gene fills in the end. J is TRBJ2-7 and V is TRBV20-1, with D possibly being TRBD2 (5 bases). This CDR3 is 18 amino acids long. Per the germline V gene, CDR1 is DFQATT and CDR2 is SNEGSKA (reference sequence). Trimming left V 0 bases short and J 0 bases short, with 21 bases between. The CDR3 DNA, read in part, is TGCAGTGCTAGAGATAAGTACGCAAACCGGGGAAGCTCCTACGAG. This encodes CSARDKYANRGSSYE. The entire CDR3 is CSARDKYANRGSSYEQYF.

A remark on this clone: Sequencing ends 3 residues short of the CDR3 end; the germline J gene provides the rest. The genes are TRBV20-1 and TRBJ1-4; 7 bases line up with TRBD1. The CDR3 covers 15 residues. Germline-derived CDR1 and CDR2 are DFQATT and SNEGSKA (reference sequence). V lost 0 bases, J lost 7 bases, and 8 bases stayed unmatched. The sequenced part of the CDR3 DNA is TGCAGTGCTAGAGATCGGGCAGGGGGATTTGAAAAA. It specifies CSARDRAGGFEK. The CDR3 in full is CSARDRAGGFEKLFF.

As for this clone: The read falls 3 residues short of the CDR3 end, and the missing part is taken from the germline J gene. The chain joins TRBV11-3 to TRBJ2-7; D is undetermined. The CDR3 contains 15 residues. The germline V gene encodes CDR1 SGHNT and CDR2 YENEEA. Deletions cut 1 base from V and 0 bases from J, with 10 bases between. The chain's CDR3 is CASSLVCHISYEQYF. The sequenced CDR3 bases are TGTGCCAGCAGCTTAGTGTGCCACATCTCCTACGAG.